Below are 18 T cell receptor beta chains sequenced from a single sample in a study of cytomegalovirus exposure and HLA in healthy donors. 60 Vbeta and 13 Jbeta primers were used in PCR. Assay: immunoSEQ multiplex PCR; the TCRdb copy retains only in-frame clones and omits some. The table lists tens of thousands of clones, about four fifths of them singletons. What was sequenced was PBMCs. All receptors derive from a man between 50 and 59 years old in good health and CMV-seropositive.

The rearrangement joins TRBV9 to TRBJ1-2, with D hard to call. Germline V lookup: CDR1 SGDLS, CDR2 YYNGEE. Trimming pared 5 bases from V and 5 bases from J, leaving 7 bases between. This CDR3 region has 11 residues. The CDR3 reads CASRTGYGYTF. CDR3 DNA: TGTGCCAGCAGGACGGGTTATGGCTACACCTTC. Combining the CDR3 with reference TRBV9 and TRBJ1-2 gives the whole variable domain DSGVTQTPKHLITATGQRVTLRCSPRSGDLSVYWYQQSLDQGLQFLIQYYNGEERAKGNILERFSAQQFPDLHSELNLSSLELGDSALYFCASRTGYGYTFGSGTRLTVV.

The CDR3 DNA reads TGTGCCAGCAGCTCAAGGAGGACGGGGGCCAACGTCCTGACTTTC. Translating gives CASSSRRTGANVLTF. The chain carries TRBV5-6 and TRBJ2-6; D might be TRBD2 (5 bases). Trimming took 3 bases from V and 4 from J, leaving 11 bases between them. Germline values: CDR1 SGHDT, CDR2 YYEEEE. The CDR3 has 15 amino acids.

V is TRBV7-3 and J is TRBJ2-2; 9 bases fit TRBD2. V was clipped by 3 bases and J by 2 bases; unmatched bases: 4. CDR1 and CDR2 from the germline V gene are SGHTA and FQGTGA. This CDR3 is 16 amino acids long. CDR3 nucleotide sequence: TGTGCCAGCAGCTTGTCAGCGGGGGGAAACACCGGGGAGCTGTTTTTT. Its protein is CASSLSAGGNTGELFF.

The chain has TRBV2 and TRBJ2-7, with 7 nucleotides matching TRBD2. Germline V gene sequence: CDR1 SNHLY, CDR2 FYNNEI. The V gene end was trimmed by 7 bases and the J gene end by 4 bases; junction bases not matched to a gene: 10. CDR3 size: 14 residues. The CDR3 region has the DNA TGTGCCAGCACCTCGGTCAGCGGGGTATACGAGCAGTACTTC. This translates into CASTSVSGVYEQYF.

This clone has a handful of counts. V and J are TRBV7-6 and TRBJ2-1; 9 bases match TRBD1. Germline loops: CDR1 SGHVS, CDR2 FNYEAQ. V lost 1 base, J lost 10 bases, and 5 bases stayed unmatched. The CDR3 covers 14 residues. The CDR3 here is CASSLGTGEREQFF. The CDR3 region has the DNA TGTGCCAGCAGCTTAGGGACAGGGGAGCGGGAGCAGTTCTTC.

The V call is TRBV10-3, the J call TRBJ1-1, with D unclear. V was clipped by 4 bases and J by 5 bases, with 14 bases between them. The CDR3 has 14 residues. Germline lookup yields CDR1 ENHRY and CDR2 SYGVKD. CDR3 nucleotides: TGTGCCATCAGTGCCGGGAATCAGGTAACTGAAGCTTTCTTT. It codes for CAISAGNQVTEAFF.

The genes are TRBV7-9 and TRBJ2-7; possibly TRBD2 for D (5 bases). The CDR3 covers 13 residues. Between the trimmed V and J ends, which lost 2 bases and 3 bases, there was a span of 8 bases. Looked up from germline, CDR1 is SEHNR and CDR2 is FQNEAQ (reference sequence). Here the CDR3 DNA reads TGTGCCAGCAGCTTATCGGGGTACTACGAGCAGTACTTC. Its protein is CASSLSGYYEQYF.

The V and J genes are TRBV7-2 and TRBJ1-3; a weak D match, TRBD1 (6 bases). V lost 5 bases to trimming and J lost 1 base, with 12 bases between them. Germline V gene lookup returns CDR1 SGHTA and CDR2 FQGNSA. CDR3 length equals 15 residues. CDR3 DNA: TGTGCCAGCAGCCAACGAGGGACATCTGGAAACACCATATATTTT. Protein: CASSQRGTSGNTIYF.

The chain employs TRBV15 and TRBJ1-1; maybe TRBD1 (5 bases). The CDR3 loop spans 15 amino acids. Germline V gene sequence: CDR1 LNHNV, CDR2 YYDKDF (reference sequence). The germline V and J ends were trimmed by 5 bases and 1 base, with 14 bases remaining between them. The CDR3 sequence: CATSAGRGGNTEAFF. CDR3 in DNA: TGTGCCACCAGCGCAGGGCGGGGCGGGAACACTGAAGCTTTCTTT.

The V and J genes are TRBV2 and TRBJ2-1, with TRBD1 identical over 10 bases. Losses at the gene ends were 8 bases for V and 7 bases for J; bases not matched to a gene: 5. The CDR3 is 13 residues long. CDR1 and CDR2 from the germline V gene are SNHLY and FYNNEI. For the CDR3, the DNA is TGTGCCAGCCCGGGACAGGGGAAGAATGAGCAGTTCTTC. This encodes CASPGQGKNEQFF.

This chain joins TRBV6-5 and TRBJ2-2, with 7 nucleotides matching TRBD1. Germline V CDR1 and CDR2: MNHEY, SVGAGI. The CDR3 covers 14 residues. With 6 bases clipped from V and 2 bases from J, the junction kept 3 bases outside the gene matches. The CDR3 DNA is TGTGCCAGCAGCCGACAGGGTAACACCGGGGAGCTGTTTTTT. Protein sequence: CASSRQGNTGELFF.

J is TRBJ2-5 and V is TRBV10-3; 7 nucleotides align to TRBD1. V shed 0 bases and J 13 bases; nucleotides not matched to a gene: 5. In germline, CDR1 is ENHRY, CDR2 SYGVKD. The CDR3 runs to 12 residues. CDR3 DNA: TGTGCCATCAGTGAGTCAACAGGGGATACGTACTTC. It is translated as CAISESTGDTYF.

This chain joins TRBV7-2 and TRBJ2-2, with 9 nucleotides matching TRBD1. J lost 5 bases, V lost 4 bases, and 5 bases had no gene match. This CDR3 contains 15 residues. Germline CDR1 and CDR2: SGHTA and FQGNSA. CDR3 residues: CASSSLGTGTGELFF. CDR3 nucleotide sequence: TGTGCCAGCAGCTCCCTCGGGACAGGGACCGGGGAGCTGTTTTTT. Full variable domain (missing parts from reference TRBV7-2 and TRBJ2-2): GAGVSQSPSNKVTEKGKDVELRCDPISGHTALYWYRQSLGQGLEFLIYFQGNSAPDKSGLPSDRFSAERTGGSVSTLTIQRTQQEDSAVYLCASSSLGTGTGELFFGEGSRLTVL.

Concerning this clone itself: Lacking the conserved final phenylalanine or tryptophan, this CDR3 likely reflects a read error. The chain joins TRBV4-3 to TRBJ1-2; possibly TRBD1 for D (5 bases). CDR3 length: 13 amino acids. Trimming stripped 1 base from V and 8 bases from J, with 11 bases between. From germline, CDR1 is LGHNA and CDR2 YSLEER. CDR3 loop: CASSQGEGWGYTS. CDR3 coding DNA: TGCGCCAGCAGCCAAGGGGAGGGGTGGGGCTACACCTCC.

This clone was detected a few times. This chain joins TRBV7-6 and TRBJ1-6; 8 bases line up with TRBD1. In germline, CDR1 is SGHVS, CDR2 FNYEAQ. The CDR3 spans 14 residues. Germline trimming cut 5 bases from V and 9 bases from J; bases unmatched to any gene: 6. This CDR3 reads CASSPDRGASPLHF. The CDR3 DNA reads as TGTGCCAGCAGCCCAGACAGGGGCGCTTCACCCCTCCACTTT. The entire variable domain, with the rest obtained from reference TRBV7-6 and TRBJ1-6, is as follows: GAGVSQSPRYKVTKRGQDVALRCDPISGHVSLYWYRQALGQGPEFLTYFNYEAQQDKSGLPNDRFSAERPEGSISTLTIQRTEQRDSAMYRCASSPDRGASPLHFGNGTRLTVT.

The chain couples TRBV5-6 to TRBJ1-1; D is possibly TRBD1 (6 bases). The germline CDR1 and CDR2 sequences are SGHDT and YYEEEE. V shed 4 bases and J shed 8 bases, with 12 bases lying between them. The CDR3 covers 12 residues. This CDR3 reads CASSPGGLEAFF. CDR3 coding DNA: TGTGCCAGCAGCCCCGGGGGGCTAGAAGCTTTCTTT.

This chain uses TRBV10-1 with TRBJ2-7; D is undetermined. The germline CDR1 and CDR2 sequences are WNHNN and SYGVQD (reference sequence). V gave up 6 bases and J gave up 7 bases, with 13 bases separating them. The CDR3 is 12 amino acids. This CDR3 reads CASRKASREQYF. The CDR3 coding sequence is TGCGCCAGCAGGAAAGCCTCCCGGGAGCAGTACTTC.

DNA for the CDR3: TGCGGGACAGGTGGCACTGAAGCTTTCTTT. Protein sequence: CGTGGTEAFF. J is TRBJ1-1 and V is TRBV20-1; TRBD1 agrees at 8 bases. From germline, CDR1 is DFQATT and CDR2 SNEGSKA (reference sequence). This CDR3 is 10 amino acids long.